This T cell receptor beta chain stems from a study of T cells after yellow fever vaccination. Study in general: Where fractions had low cell numbers, libraries were prepared from them with the SMART-Seq v4 Ultra Low Input RNA kit.

General study points: Once the booster was given, most primary-vaccination clones reappeared, at 95% to 97% for CD4 and more than 85% for CD8.

V lost 8 bases, J lost 0 bases, and 5 bases lay in between. The CDR3 runs to 13 residues. The germline CDR1 and CDR2 sequences are ENHRY and SYGVKD. This clonotype was counted many times. Its specificity is not known. 5'RACE template switching added a universal primer site and UMIs to TCR cDNA. MiXCR, applied by TCRdb to the 5' RACE reads, yields one record per CDR3 protein. The table lists about 69,000 distinct CDR3 sequences, 5.5% to 7.5% of them singletons. The chain recombines TRBV10-3 with TRBJ2-6, with D hard to call. Source: CD4+ T cells sorted from PBMCs, taken roughly 14 days after the first yellow fever vaccination. This sequence was found in a man younger than 35 who received the YFV17D yellow fever vaccine. CDR3 amino acids: CAIQVSGANVLTF. The CDR3 DNA reads TGTGCCATCCAAGTCTCTGGGGCCAACGTCCTGACTTTC.